The entry below gives a single TCR beta chain sequence along with its context. Its antigen remains unidentified. No base-level quality is on record; no much larger clone is a single base apart. From each donor, a single peripheral blood sample of about 100 mL on average was drawn into heparinised tubes. Naive, central memory, regulatory and stem cell-like memory CD4+ T cells were sorted on a BD FACSAria II using a panel including CD45RO, CCR7, CD25, CD127, CD95 and CD27. A purity above 95% was achieved for all sorted populations. PBMCs were isolated right away by Lymphoprep density gradient centrifugation and were stained directly, without culture. So that batch effects would be minimized, each experiment stained and sorted samples in pairs, pairing one healthy donor with one patient. The High Capacity cDNA Reverse Transcription Kit was used to reverse transcribe all of the isolated RNA, meaning that expressed TCRB transcripts were what got sequenced. Deep immunoSEQ sequencing was applied to naive, central memory and regulatory T cell samples, giving an average of roughly 3.6 million total reads per sample. Sorted cells were lysed in RLT buffer and RNA was extracted with DNase-treated RNeasy Micro or Mini kits, depending on cell number. To prevent cross-contamination, each cell subset was processed individually, whereas patient and healthy donor samples were processed jointly. The immunoSEQ multiplex PCR was used to amplify TCRB sequences from cDNA, yielding 87-bp fragments that span the CDR3 region. Amplicons were sequenced on the Illumina HiSeq platform. The study's processing was this. Synthetic template baselines were used to correct PCR bias computationally, reads within Hamming distance 2 were collapsed, and singletons that could not be merged were discarded. Reads were aligned against IMGT so that V, D and J genes, CDR3 length and insertions or deletions at six rearrangement sites could be assigned. Within each subset, clonotype counts were normalized to sorted cell number, and only after that were true diversity and Gini coefficients computed with the tcR R package. The overlap coefficient, calculated on TCRB nucleotide sequences, was used to quantify repertoire sharing. Out-of-frame TCRB sequences from naive cells were analyzed to stand in for the pre-selection repertoire. Held by TCRdb, this immuneACCESS table contains in-frame sequences only and omits some clones. Under half of the omission traces to an unresolved V gene where checked; the cause of the rest is unknown. D and trimming come from the DNA, and the V and J calls and clone size come from that table. The sample data list about 360,000 clones, and roughly an eighth of these were observed just once. The ten biggest clones cover 0.017% of the sample.

Ends trimmed: V by 6 bases, J by 3 bases; bases unmatched to a gene: 4. The CDR3 has 15 amino acids, counting the end cysteine and phenylalanine. The CDR3 DNA has 45 bases and is translated from base 1. In the germline V gene, CDR1 corresponds to SGHTA and CDR2 to FQGTGA. This sample stems from a study of beta chain features in type 1 diabetes (dated by TCRdb to 2017 to 2018). In terms of the full investigation: Mean age, gender distribution, total cell number and subset yield were not different between patients and healthy donors. A total of about 110 million sorted cells were examined across all samples, and the number of cells per subset was strongly correlated with RNA yield. In the study, TCRB repertoires of sorted circulating CD4+ T cell subsets from recently diagnosed type 1 diabetes patients were compared with those of matched healthy donors. Regulatory and stem cell-like memory subsets were obtained from only 8 patients and roughly eight healthy donors, while naive and central memory subsets were obtained from all 28 donors. Points the paper makes about the study in general: A moderate but significant shortening of TCRB CDR3 length was observed in type 1 diabetes patients in all four CD4+ subsets. Shorter templates might have been favored by PCR, but patient and control samples were amplified and corrected together, so both groups would have been affected equally by any skew. Because cDNA was sequenced instead of genomic DNA, highly expressing activated cells could be over-represented, though the groups showed no difference in activation or CD3 levels. Naive, central memory and regulatory TCRB repertoires appeared more similar among patients than among healthy donors. Fewer insertions and more nucleotide deletions at VDJ recombination sites were observed in patients with type 1 diabetes, implying thymic rearrangement abnormalities. Only small numbers of individuals were included in the HLA sub-analyses, which left unresolved whether HLA type had any influence on TCRB rearrangement.

The sample consisted of naive CD4+ T cells from blood. Reading the label with the study, this specimen's cell subset or site is: true naive CD4+ T cells. This sequence was found in a man between 18 and 29 years old in good health. This chain is built from TRBV7-3 and TRBJ2-1, with 11 junctional bases fitting TRBD1. The DNA is as follows: TGTGCCAGCAGGGGCGGGACAGGGGGCTACAATGAGCAGTTCTTC. It specifies CASRGGTGGYNEQFF.